Sequencing of this T cell receptor (beta chain) was carried out in a study of cytomegalovirus exposure and HLA in healthy donors. Study-wide results and limits: In a later analysis, a missense DCLRE1C variant was linked to TCR beta V- and J-gene trimming. Using the classifier, cytomegalovirus status was reportedly diagnosed with high specificity and sensitivity.

This PCR relied on a set of 60 Vbeta primers and 13 Jbeta primers. Sequencing was performed with immunoSEQ multiplex PCR; in TCRdb, only in-frame clones are kept and a portion is missing. The data contain about 160,000 clones, approximately 81% of them singletons. All donors participated as healthy donors of bone marrow. The CDR3 runs 17 residues. V dropped 2 bases and J dropped 0; count of bases not matched to a gene: 4. The germline gives CDR1 SGHRS, CDR2 YFSETQ. As regards this clone: Its antigen is not known.

This chain links TRBV5-1 with TRBJ2-1; 11 bases match TRBD2. The clonotype originates from a man younger than 40 in good health and CMV-seronegative. Sequenced material: PBMCs. The chain's CDR3 is CASSFLAGGSSYNEQFF. CDR3 nucleotide sequence: TGCGCCAGCAGCTTCTTAGCGGGAGGGTCCTCCTACAATGAGCAGTTCTTC.